This paragraph covers one T cell receptor beta chain sequence. Its specificity is not known. This CDR3 contains 14 residues. Germline CDR1 is ENHRY and CDR2 is SYGVKD. Trimming stripped 10 bases from V and 0 bases from J, with 15 bases between. This record belongs to a study of OX40 agonist ivuxolimab in advanced cancers. About the research overall: Administration of intravenous ivuxolimab to patients occurred every 2 weeks at 0.01 to 10 mg/kg. Participants averaged approximately 65 years of age (range 23 to 79) and were roughly 80% male.

General study results and limits: Partial responders treated at 0.1-3.0 mg/kg exhibited clonal expansion among the lowest measured.

The repertoire was sequenced with immunoSEQ multiplex PCR; TCRdb's copy has only in-frame clones and lacks some. Seen here are approximately 82,000 clones, less than 85% observed once, and the top ten hold roughly 0.8%. This chain joins TRBV10-3 and TRBJ1-2; D remains ambiguous. Here the sequenced sample was CD4+ or CD8+ T cells sorted from blood, taken in a trial of the OX40 agonist ivuxolimab. This TCR was recovered from an adult with an advanced solid tumor such as melanoma, head and neck, liver or kidney cancer. The CDR3 DNA reads as TGTGCCACCTTTCGGGTAGGCGCTAACTATGGCTACACCTTC. Translating gives CATFRVGANYGYTF.